This entry is about one T cell receptor (beta chain). Its antigen is as yet unknown. This specimen includes other DNA sequences encoding the same CDR3. These data originate in a study of shared clonotypes between healthy human individuals. Whole-study context: For every donor, three CD4 naive, three CD4 memory, two CD8 naive and one CD8 memory plates were used.

Authors' data handling: Junction-only sequences without quality scores came from ImmunoSEQ, so filtering differed. Clones were read by immunoSEQ multiplex PCR, and TCRdb kept only the in-frame ones, dropping some. V, J and clone size reflect that table, while D and trimming were determined from the DNA. The table has about 2.1 million clones, around 93% seen once; the top ten hold about 1.7%. Positively selected for CCR7, the CD45RO-negative cells used as naive CD8 cells excluded terminally differentiated effector memory CD45RA+ cells. CDR1 is DFQATT, CDR2 SNEGSKA, per germline (reference sequence). Trimming shortened V by 6 bases and J by 4 bases, and 7 bases separated the two germline ends. The CDR3 is 10 amino acids. General study findings and limits: The naive CD4 repertoires of a few donors were compared, and approximately 5% of clonotypes were shared.

This chain connects TRBV20-1 to TRBJ2-7, with unresolved D. The sequenced material came from naive CD8+ T cells from PBMCs. The source of this sequence is a man aged 18-30 years in good health. Some clones in this sample may be carry-over from other donors' samples. CDR3 in DNA: TGCAGTGCCTACCCTTACGAGCAGTACTTC. It translates to CSAYPYEQYF.